This entry describes one T cell receptor (beta chain). This CDR3 comprises 14 residues. J lost 8 bases, V lost 5 bases, and 8 bases had no gene match. Looked up from germline, CDR1 is SNHLY and CDR2 is FYNNEI. This record comes from a study of blood T cell repertoires in COVID-19. Study context: Nucleic acid was either cDNA or gDNA, and it came from T cells, B-cell-depleted T cells, or PBMCs.

Here immunoSEQ multiplex PCR was the method, and the copy in TCRdb shows in-frame clones only, minus some. The profile shows about 99,000 clones, more than 75% of them singletons. The TCR originated in a man between 60 and 70 years old with acute or convalescent COVID-19. The sequenced sample consisted of peripheral blood. This chain joins TRBV2 and TRBJ1-2; 10 bases map to TRBD1. The CDR3 reads CASSYGTGEQGYTF. CDR3 coding DNA: TGTGCCAGCAGTTACGGGACAGGGGAACAAGGCTACACCTTC.